This T cell receptor beta chain was documented in a study of CD8 T cells in ankylosing spondylitis. This clonotype was observed a few times. What it binds is not known. TCRdb re-called the 5' RACE reads with MiXCR, one entry per CDR3 protein. The repertoire holds about 390,000 distinct CDR3 sequences, more than 20% seen once, with about 16% in the top ten. The germline V gene encodes CDR1 DFQATT and CDR2 SNEGSKA (reference sequence). V lost 1 base and J lost 4, with 9 bases in between. CDR3 length equals 13 residues. Study-level results: Within matched ankylosing spondylitis synovial fluid, disease-linked clones were reportedly significantly enriched. In ankylosing spondylitis blood, a motif of roughly eight highly homologous TCR beta variants appeared characteristic. Some of these motif variants have turned up before, in reports on reactive arthritis synovial fluid and blood.

Sequencing was carried out using blood, either unsorted or a sorted T cell fraction (not recorded which). The sequence was obtained from a male donor with ankylosing spondylitis. The J gene is TRBJ2-3, the V gene TRBV20-1; D gene ambiguous. The CDR3 protein is CSARVTGPDTQYF. The CDR3 DNA follows: TGCAGTGCTAGAGTGACGGGTCCAGATACGCAGTATTTT.